The 18 T cell receptor beta chains below were found in one sample sequenced in a study of T cell responses to AZD1222 COVID-19 vaccine. Sequenced by immunoSEQ multiplex PCR; TCRdb stores in-frame clones only, minus some. The top ten clones hold approximately 3.6% of a sample with more than 130,000 clones, 90% of them seen once. The sequenced sample was peripheral blood, obtained on day 0 of AZD1222 vaccination. The source of these receptors is an adult in good health.

This sequence joins TRBV6-5 and TRBJ1-2; D may be TRBD1 (6 bases). CDR3 length: 15 amino acids. Germline-derived CDR1 and CDR2 are MNHEY and SVGAGI. Trimming pared 8 bases from V and 3 bases from J, leaving 19 bases between. CDR3: CASATIPGAYYGYTF. CDR3 DNA sequence: TGTGCCAGCGCCACGATTCCGGGGGCCTACTATGGCTACACCTTC.

This clone was detected ten times or more. The V and J genes are TRBV18 and TRBJ1-1; the D is unclear. Trimming left V 1 base short and J 4 bases short, with 4 bases between. CDR3 length equals 12 residues. CDR1 and CDR2 from the germline V gene are KGHSH and LQKENI. CDR3 region: CASSPQLTEAFF. The CDR3, as DNA: TGTGCCAGCTCACCACAACTCACTGAAGCTTTCTTT.

This chain uses TRBV10-1 with TRBJ2-2; 7 bases fit TRBD1. Germline assignment: CDR1 WNHNN and CDR2 SYGVQD (reference sequence). The CDR3 has 16 amino acids. Germline trimming cut 6 bases from V and 0 bases from J; bases unmatched to any gene: 7. The CDR3 sequence: CASRGRQGANTGELFF. The CDR3 bases are TGCGCCAGCAGAGGACGGCAGGGGGCGAACACCGGGGAGCTGTTTTTT.

The chain has TRBV18 and TRBJ2-7; D tentatively reads TRBD1 or TRBD2 (5 bases each). V was cut by 3 bases and J by 2 bases, with 11 bases left in between. CDR3 size: 14 residues. Germline V gene lookup returns CDR1 KGHSH and CDR2 LQKENI. The CDR3 DNA is TGTGCCAGCTCACCCCAAGAGGGGCCCTACGAGCAGTACTTC. It encodes CASSPQEGPYEQYF. Complete variable domain (other parts from reference TRBV18 and TRBJ2-7): NAGVMQNPRHLVRRRGQEARLRCSPMKGHSHVYWYRQLPEEGLKFMVYLQKENIIDESGMPKERFSAEFPKEGPSILRIQQVVRGDSAAYFCASSPQEGPYEQYFGPGTRLTVT.

This chain uses TRBV4-1 with TRBJ1-4; D is possibly TRBD1 (5 bases). The CDR3 runs 16 residues. In germline, CDR1 is MGHRA, CDR2 YSYEKL. V lost 6 bases to trimming and J lost 2 bases, with 16 bases between them. In nucleotides, the CDR3 is TGCGCCAGCAGACTTCGGGCCCGGGACACTAATGAAAAACTGTTTTTT. Encoded protein: CASRLRARDTNEKLFF.

This sequence joins TRBV11-2 and TRBJ1-4; tentatively, D is TRBD1 (5 bases). Trimming took 3 bases from V and 13 from J, leaving 12 bases between them. Germline CDR1 SGHAT, CDR2 FQNNGV. The CDR3 consists of 12 residues. CDR3 DNA sequence: TGTGCCAGCAGCTTCGCCGGGGGGACACTGTTTTTT. Its translation: CASSFAGGTLFF.

This clone was found a few times. This chain connects TRBV19 to TRBJ2-4, with 8 nucleotides matching TRBD2. The CDR3 is made up of 16 amino acids. Germline loops: CDR1 LNHDA, CDR2 SQIVND (reference sequence). V was clipped by 3 bases and J by 2 bases; unmatched bases: 6. The CDR3 DNA sequence: TGTGCCAGTAGTATTCCCGGGGGGGCGTCCAAAAACATTCAGTACTTC. Its translation: CASSIPGGASKNIQYF.

The CDR3 sequence: CASSSGAGVTTDTQYF. Here the CDR3 DNA reads TGTGCCAGCAGCTCCGGAGCGGGAGTTACCACAGATACGCAGTATTTT. This chain links TRBV7-3 with TRBJ2-3, with 8 bases fitting TRBD2. The CDR3 spans 16 residues. Unmatched junction bases numbered 8, after V lost 4 bases and J lost 2 bases. In germline, CDR1 is SGHTA, CDR2 FQGTGA.

This chain connects TRBV3-1 (or the pseudogene TRBV3-2) to TRBJ2-7; D may be TRBD1 (5 bases). Germline loops: CDR1 LGHDT, CDR2 YNNKEL (reference sequence). This CDR3 is 15 amino acids long. V lost 4 bases and J 2 bases, leaving 15 bases between the germline ends. CDR3 in DNA: TGTGCCAGCAGCCCTTTATGGGGCCTCGCCTACGAGCAGTACTTC. Amino acids: CASSPLWGLAYEQYF.

The rearrangement joins TRBV5-4 to TRBJ1-1; D perhaps matches TRBD1 (6 bases). This CDR3 has 15 residues. Trimming removed 2 bases from V and 0 bases from J, with 11 bases in between. The germline CDR1 and CDR2 sequences are SGHNT and YYREEE (reference sequence). In DNA, the CDR3 is TGTGCCAGCAGCTTCCAGGGGCGGATGAACACTGAAGCTTTCTTT. Amino acid sequence: CASSFQGRMNTEAFF. Looking up the rest from reference TRBV5-4 and TRBJ1-1 gives the full variable domain: ETGVTQSPTHLIKTRGQQVTLRCSSQSGHNTVSWYQQALGQGPQFIFQYYREEENGRGNFPPRFSGLQFPNYSSELNVNALELDDSALYLCASSFQGRMNTEAFFGQGTRLTVV.

The gene calls are TRBV6-6 and TRBJ2-7; 7 bases fit TRBD2. This CDR3 has 15 residues. Looked up from germline, CDR1 is MNHNY and CDR2 is SVGAGI (reference sequence). With V trimmed by 2 bases and J by 2 bases, 6 bases remained unmatched. The CDR3 DNA follows: TGTGCCAGCAGTTACCGGGCGGGAGCGACCTACGAGCAGTACTTC. Protein sequence: CASSYRAGATYEQYF.

The chain is built from TRBV3-1 (or the pseudogene TRBV3-2) and TRBJ2-5; D gene uncertain. The V end lost 0 bases, the J end lost 5 bases, and 10 bases lay between the germline ends. Germline V gene data show CDR1 as LGHDT and CDR2 as YNNKEL (reference sequence). The CDR3 spans 14 residues. DNA for the CDR3: TGTGCCAGCAGCCAAGAATGGGCAGTGGAGACCCAGTACTTC. Residues: CASSQEWAVETQYF.

The chain couples TRBV11-1 to TRBJ1-1; TRBD1 agrees at 7 bases. Trimming took 3 bases from V and 1 from J; bases not matched to a gene: 5. The CDR3 is 15 residues long. Germline-derived CDR1 and CDR2 are SGHAT and FQDESV (reference sequence). DNA of the CDR3: TGTGCCAGCAGCTTTGAGGGGGCCGCGAACACTGAAGCTTTCTTT. This encodes CASSFEGAANTEAFF.

The chain recombines TRBV5-1 with TRBJ2-7; D possibly corresponds to TRBD2 (6 bases). CDR1 is SGHRS, CDR2 YFSETQ, per germline. The CDR3 extends over 13 amino acids. V lost 6 bases, J lost 3 bases, and 13 bases lay in between. The CDR3 DNA reads as TGCGCCAGCAACCCCATCGGGGGCTACGAGCAGTACTTC. It specifies CASNPIGGYEQYF.

A few counts support this clone. The CDR3 region is CASRRQGSHYGYTF. The CDR3 DNA follows: TGTGCCAGCAGGAGACAGGGGTCCCACTATGGCTACACCTTC. The rearrangement links TRBV3-1 (or the pseudogene TRBV3-2) to TRBJ1-2; 8 nucleotides agree with TRBD1. Germline lookup yields CDR1 LGHDT and CDR2 YNNKEL (reference sequence). After removal of 6 bases from V and 3 bases from J, the junction contained 6 bases not matched to a gene. The CDR3 consists of 14 residues.

The V gene is TRBV18, the J gene TRBJ1-2, with 9 nucleotides matching TRBD1. The CDR3 runs 16 residues. Trimming at V came to 5 bases and at J to 4 bases, leaving 11 bases not matched to a gene. Looked up from germline, CDR1 is KGHSH and CDR2 is LQKENI. The CDR3 DNA follows: TGTGCCAGCTCAATGGGACAGGGTCAAGGGTCCTATGGCTACACCTTC. Protein: CASSMGQGQGSYGYTF.

The chain recombines TRBV4-3 with TRBJ2-7; TRBD2 matches at 12 bases. Trimming removed 2 bases from V and 6 bases from J; junction bases left unmatched: 11. This CDR3 comprises 17 residues. Germline lookup yields CDR1 LGHNA and CDR2 YSLEER. CDR3 sequence (DNA): TGCGCCAGCAGCCAATTTGCTAGCGGGAGGGCCTATCTCGAGCAGTACTTC. It translates to CASSQFASGRAYLEQYF.

The V call is TRBV11-2, the J call TRBJ1-4, with TRBD1 as a possible D gene (5 bases). The CDR3 length is 15 residues. The germline gives CDR1 SGHAT, CDR2 FQNNGV. Deletions cut 3 bases from V and 7 bases from J, with 15 bases between. The DNA of the CDR3 is TGTGCCAGCAGCTTTAACCCAGGGAGTCGTGAAAAACTGTTTTTT. Its protein is CASSFNPGSREKLFF. Variable domain in full (rest from reference TRBV11-2 and TRBJ1-4): EAGVAQSPRYKIIEKRQSVAFWCNPISGHATLYWYQQILGQGPKLLIQFQNNGVVDDSQLPKDRFSAERLKGVDSTLKIQPAKLEDSAVYLCASSFNPGSREKLFFGSGTQLSVL.